This T cell receptor (beta chain) was sequenced for a study of blood T cells in healthy people across ages. Whole-study findings and limits: Nothing was known about donor CMV status, and this possibly confounded expanded clonotype changes.

A few counts support this clonotype. Its matching antigen is unknown. A much larger clone is a single base away; this may be a read error. Next came a second PCR, run for about 6 to 12 cycles, which used a sample-barcoded 5' primer along with a J-beta primer mix. Each CDR3 protein is one row after TCRdb ran MiXCR on the 5' RACE reads. The sample has approximately 810,000 distinct CDR3 sequences, about 30% seen once. CDR3 length: 15 residues. Trimming pared 4 bases from V and 2 bases from J, leaving 14 bases between. CDR1 SEHNR and CDR2 FQNEAQ come from the germline V gene (reference sequence). This TCR derives from an elderly woman in good health. This rearrangement joins TRBV7-9 to TRBJ2-5, with D tentatively TRBD1 (7 bases). Source material: blood. Here the CDR3 DNA reads TGTGCCAGCAGCTCCTACGGGGGACAGCAAGAGACCCAGTACTTC. Its translation is CASSSYGGQQETQYF.